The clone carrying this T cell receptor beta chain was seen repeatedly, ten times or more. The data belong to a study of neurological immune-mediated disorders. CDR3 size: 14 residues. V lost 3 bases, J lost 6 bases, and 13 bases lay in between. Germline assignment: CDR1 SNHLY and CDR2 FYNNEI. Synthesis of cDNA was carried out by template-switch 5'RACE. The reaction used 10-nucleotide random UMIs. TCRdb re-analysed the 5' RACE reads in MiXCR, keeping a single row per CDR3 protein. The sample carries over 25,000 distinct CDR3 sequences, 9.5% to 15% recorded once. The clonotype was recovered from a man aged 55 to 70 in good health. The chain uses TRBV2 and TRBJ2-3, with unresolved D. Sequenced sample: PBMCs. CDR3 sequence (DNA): TGTGCCAGCAGTGATTTATTAGGGAACGATACGCAGTATTTT. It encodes CASSDLLGNDTQYF.